The clone carrying this T cell receptor (beta chain) was counted between two and nine times. Antigen unknown. The sample is drawn from a study of T cells after yellow fever vaccination. Study overall: Fractions with few cells were prepared using SMART-Seq v4 Ultra Low Input. General observations from the study: Most clones from primary vaccination were detected again post-booster (roughly 95% CD4, 88% CD8).

CDR1 and CDR2 (germline): SGHTA, FQGNSA. The CDR3 is 14 amino acids. V was pared by 5 bases and J by 1 base, with 11 bases between. Each CDR3 protein gets one entry after TCRdb re-called the 5' RACE reads with MiXCR. The top ten hold approximately 3.5% of the sample, which has some 240,000 distinct CDR3 sequences, 3.2% seen once. The source material was CD4+ T cells sorted from PBMCs, sampled 10 days after the yellow fever booster vaccination. The chain recombines TRBV7-2 with TRBJ1-2, with D tentatively TRBD1 (6 bases). This TCR derives from a man aged 18-30 years who received the YFV17D yellow fever vaccine. The CDR3 DNA reads as TGTGCCAGCAGCCGCGACAGGATTAACTATGGCTACACCTTC. It is translated as CASSRDRINYGYTF.